Each of the 9 T cell receptor beta chains below was sequenced from the same sample in a study of blood T cell repertoires in COVID-19. Clones were sequenced by immunoSEQ multiplex PCR, and TCRdb holds only the in-frame ones, with some missing. The data contain 470,000 or so clones, approximately 85% of them singletons. The sequencing sample was made of peripheral blood. The source of these receptors is a human donor in a cohort sampled during active COVID-19.

The DNA of the CDR3 is TGTGCCAGCAGTGAGAGGGACATCCTCAATCAGCCCCAGCATTTT. Protein: CASSERDILNQPQHF. The J gene is TRBJ1-5, the V gene TRBV6-1, with TRBD1 as a possible D gene (6 bases). The V end lost 3 bases, the J end lost 3 bases, and 12 bases lay between the germline ends. The CDR3 runs to 15 residues. Germline CDR1 reads MNHNS; CDR2 reads SASEGT.

V gene TRBV30 combines with J gene TRBJ1-2, with unresolved D. Trimming cost V 0 bases and J 6 bases, with 8 bases left between them. The germline CDR1 and CDR2 sequences are GTSNPN and SVGIG (reference sequence). This CDR3 contains 12 residues. CDR3 sequence (DNA): TGTGCCTGGAGTGTAGGGAGTGATGGCTACACCTTC. It codes for CAWSVGSDGYTF.

The chain uses TRBV3-1 (or the pseudogene TRBV3-2) and TRBJ2-5; 8 bases line up with TRBD2. V lost 1 base and J lost 2; bases outside the gene matches: 6. The germline V gene encodes CDR1 LGHDT and CDR2 YNNKEL (reference sequence). The CDR3 covers 16 residues. The chain's CDR3 is CASSQAGTRGQETQYF. CDR3 DNA sequence: TGTGCCAGCAGCCAAGCCGGGACTAGGGGACAAGAGACCCAGTACTTC.

The rearrangement uses TRBV2 and TRBJ1-2, with D hard to call. The CDR3 is made up of 12 amino acids. V was clipped by 7 bases and J by 7 bases, with 13 bases between them. Germline V gene sequence: CDR1 SNHLY, CDR2 FYNNEI. The CDR3 sequence: CASMIGYTGYTF. The CDR3 DNA is TGTGCCAGCATGATCGGGTATACTGGCTACACCTTC.

J is TRBJ2-5 and V is TRBV5-1; D remains ambiguous. The CDR3 consists of 14 residues. V dropped 0 bases and J dropped 1 base, with 7 bases sitting between them. Germline CDR1 and CDR2: SGHRS and YFSETQ. In DNA form, the CDR3 reads TGCGCCAGCAGCTTGGATGGCTTCCAAGAGACCCAGTACTTC. It specifies CASSLDGFQETQYF.

For the CDR3, the DNA is TGTGCCAGCAGCCAAGAGATTGGGAGGAAAGATACGCAGTATTTT. This sequence encodes CASSQEIGRKDTQYF. This chain joins TRBV3-1 (or the pseudogene TRBV3-2) and TRBJ2-3, with D perhaps matching TRBD2 (6 bases). The V end lost 0 bases, the J end lost 5 bases, and 12 bases lay between the germline ends. Germline V lookup: CDR1 LGHDT, CDR2 YNNKEL (reference sequence). The CDR3 runs to 15 residues.

The rearrangement links TRBV7-2 to TRBJ2-7; TRBD2 is a possible D gene (5 bases). Per the germline V gene, CDR1 is SGHTA and CDR2 is FQGNSA. The V end lost 5 bases, the J end lost 0 bases, and 11 bases lay between the germline ends. The CDR3 has 14 residues. DNA of the CDR3: TGTGCCAGCAGCGTTGGCGGGTACTCCTACGAGCAGTACTTC. Translating it yields CASSVGGYSYEQYF.

The chain is built from TRBV29-1 and TRBJ1-6; possibly TRBD1 for D (5 bases). From germline, CDR1 is SQVTM and CDR2 ANQGSEA. The CDR3 has 17 amino acids. Trimming pared 0 bases from V and 11 bases from J, leaving 23 bases between. CDR3 sequence reads: CSVEDNARAAIVTPLHF. CDR3 coding DNA: TGCAGCGTTGAAGATAACGCCAGGGCGGCGATTGTGACACCCCTCCACTTT.

The chain joins TRBV5-1 to TRBJ2-7; 8 bases match TRBD1. CDR3 length: 16 amino acids. The J segment lost 5 bases and the V segment lost 4 bases, leaving 14 bases of the junction unmatched. Germline V gene lookup returns CDR1 SGHRS and CDR2 YFSETQ. The CDR3 region is CASSRSGGGTLNEQYF. CDR3 coding DNA: TGCGCCAGCAGCCGCTCAGGGGGCGGGACCCTTAACGAGCAGTACTTC.